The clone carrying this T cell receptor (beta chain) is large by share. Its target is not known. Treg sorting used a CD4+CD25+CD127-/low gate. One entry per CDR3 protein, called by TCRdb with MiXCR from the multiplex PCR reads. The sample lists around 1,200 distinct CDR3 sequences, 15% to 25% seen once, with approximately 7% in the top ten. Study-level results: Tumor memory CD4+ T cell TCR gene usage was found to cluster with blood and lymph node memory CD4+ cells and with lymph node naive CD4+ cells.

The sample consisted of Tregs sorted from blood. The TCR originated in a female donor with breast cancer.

The CDR3 protein is CASSLGPIYGYTF. CDR3 in DNA: TGTGCCAGCAGCCTCGGGCCTATCTATGGCTACACCTTC. The chain links TRBV12-3 or TRBV12-4 to TRBJ1-2, with D uncertain. Between the trimmed V and J ends, which lost 6 bases and 4 bases, there was a span of 12 bases. This CDR3 has 13 residues.